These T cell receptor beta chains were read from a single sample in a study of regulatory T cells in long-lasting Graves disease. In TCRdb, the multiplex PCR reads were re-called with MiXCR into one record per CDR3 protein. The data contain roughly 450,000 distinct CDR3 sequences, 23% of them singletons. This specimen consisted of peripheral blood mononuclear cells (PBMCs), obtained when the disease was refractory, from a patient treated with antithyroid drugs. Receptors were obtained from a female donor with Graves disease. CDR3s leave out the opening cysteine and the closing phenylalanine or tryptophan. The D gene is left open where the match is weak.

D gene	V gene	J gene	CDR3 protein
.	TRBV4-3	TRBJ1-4	ASSQDRQGGEKLF
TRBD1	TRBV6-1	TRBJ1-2	ASSRTGERLGYT
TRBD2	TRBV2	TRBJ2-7	ASSEETSGFYEQY
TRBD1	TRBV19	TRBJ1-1	ASSLQGRMNTEAF
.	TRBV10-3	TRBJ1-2	AISESAGNYGYT
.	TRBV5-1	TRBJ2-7	ASSLFLATFHYEQY
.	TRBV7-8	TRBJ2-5	ASSPHSQGGVGETQY
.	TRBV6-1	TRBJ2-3	ASSPDWGFTDTQY
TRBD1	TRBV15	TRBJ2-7	ATRRQGGLDEQY
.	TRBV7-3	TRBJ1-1	ASSSGQGRTTEAF
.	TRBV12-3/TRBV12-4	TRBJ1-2	ASSLGPGSYGYT
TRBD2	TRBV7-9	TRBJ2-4	ASSHEGLAGGSKNIQY
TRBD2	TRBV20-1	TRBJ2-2	SARPSGNTGELF
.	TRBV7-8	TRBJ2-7	ASTAYGGYEQY
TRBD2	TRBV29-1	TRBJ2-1	SVDRSGRAHEQF
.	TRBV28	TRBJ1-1	ASSFSHRVWTEAF
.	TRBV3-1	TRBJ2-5	ASSQVVQETQY
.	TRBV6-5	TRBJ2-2	ASSYEVHTGELF
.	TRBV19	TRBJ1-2	AGRRNYGYT
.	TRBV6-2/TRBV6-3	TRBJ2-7	ASSETEAYEQY